These 18 T cell receptor beta chains were all obtained from the same sample, sequenced in a study of PD-1 blockade in mismatch repair-deficient tumors. The data were produced by immunoSEQ multiplex PCR, yet TCRdb's version contains in-frame clones alone and is incomplete. The table shows approximately 40,000 clones, with 79% occurring only once. Sequenced material: peripheral blood, taken 4 weeks after starting pembrolizumab. All receptors derive from an adult with mismatch repair-deficient cancer.

The chain uses TRBV11-2 and TRBJ2-1, with D unclear. The germline V gene has CDR1 SGHAT and CDR2 FQNNGV. This CDR3 is built from 13 residues. Trimming pared 5 bases from V and 6 bases from J, leaving 11 bases between. The CDR3 sequence is CASSDRVVNEQFF. The CDR3 bases are TGTGCCAGCAGCGACCGGGTTGTCAATGAGCAGTTCTTC. Drawing the rest from reference TRBV11-2 and TRBJ2-1, the complete variable domain is EAGVAQSPRYKIIEKRQSVAFWCNPISGHATLYWYQQILGQGPKLLIQFQNNGVVDDSQLPKDRFSAERLKGVDSTLKIQPAKLEDSAVYLCASSDRVVNEQFFGPGTRLTVL.

This clone has at least ten counts. J is TRBJ2-1 and V is TRBV5-4; 8 bases are shared with TRBD2. Germline loops: CDR1 SGHNT, CDR2 YYREEE (reference sequence). The CDR3 covers 19 residues. Losses at the gene ends were 4 bases for V and 0 bases for J; bases not matched to a gene: 15. CDR3: CASSPWTRGRLSSYNEQFF. The CDR3 DNA reads TGTGCCAGCAGCCCGTGGACTCGCGGGAGGTTAAGCTCCTACAATGAGCAGTTCTTC.

The CDR3 is CASSQDPGGDYEQYF. The DNA of the CDR3 is TGCGCCAGCAGCCAAGACCCGGGCGGGGACTACGAGCAGTACTTC. The genes are TRBV4-3 and TRBJ2-7, with D possibly matching TRBD2 (6 bases). The germline V gene has CDR1 LGHNA and CDR2 YSLEER. V was shortened by 0 bases and J by 3 bases, with 12 bases between the two germline ends. This CDR3 has 15 amino acids.

The chain recombines TRBV7-9 with TRBJ1-1, with D maybe TRBD1 (5 bases). This CDR3 is 15 amino acids long. Germline V gives CDR1 SEHNR, CDR2 FQNEAQ (reference sequence). V was pared by 0 bases and J by 5 bases, with 13 bases between. CDR3 sequence: CASSLARGVRTEAFF. The CDR3 DNA sequence: TGTGCCAGCAGCTTAGCTCGGGGGGTGAGGACTGAAGCTTTCTTT.

The J gene is TRBJ2-1, the V gene TRBV11-2; TRBD1 is a possible D gene (6 bases). CDR3 length: 14 amino acids. Germline V gene lookup returns CDR1 SGHAT and CDR2 FQNNGV. Trimming took 5 bases from V and 12 from J, leaving 20 bases between them. DNA for the CDR3: TGTGCCAGCAGCCTAAACCGACAGGCCACAGTGCAGTTCTTC. This gives the protein CASSLNRQATVQFF.

This clone was seen more than once but under ten times. The chain links TRBV30 to TRBJ2-5, with D hard to call. Trimming stripped 4 bases from V and 2 bases from J, with 11 bases between. The CDR3 consists of 13 residues. Germline CDR1 GTSNPN, CDR2 SVGIG (reference sequence). The CDR3 protein is CAWNDGVQETQYF. CDR3 bases: TGTGCCTGGAATGACGGAGTACAAGAGACCCAGTACTTC.

The CDR3 DNA is TGTGCCAGCAGCAGGACTAGCGGGGCCAATGAGCAGTTCTTC. It codes for CASSRTSGANEQFF. The rearrangement links TRBV11-3 to TRBJ2-1; 12 positions agree with TRBD2. The CDR3 runs 14 residues. CDR1 and CDR2 (germline): SGHNT, YENEEA. Trimming removed 5 bases from V and 6 bases from J; junction bases left unmatched: 2.

This clone appeared a few times. The chain is built from TRBV7-9 and TRBJ2-5, with TRBD1 matching 7 bases. CDR3 length: 16 amino acids. Germline V gene lookup returns CDR1 SEHNR and CDR2 FQNEAQ (reference sequence). The ends lost 3 bases at V and 4 bases at J; junction bases unmatched: 11. The CDR3 nucleotides are TGTGCCAGCAGCTTTCCTTGGGACAGCCGGGTAGAGACCCAGTACTTC. Encoded protein: CASSFPWDSRVETQYF.

The chain combines TRBV25-1 with TRBJ2-4; 9 nucleotides align to TRBD1. The CDR3 has 15 residues. Per germline, CDR1 MGHDK and CDR2 SYGVNS. Trimming removed 2 bases from V and 7 bases from J; junction bases left unmatched: 6. The CDR3 region has the DNA TGTGCCAGCAGTGAACCCGGGACAGGGCGGAACATTCAGTACTTC. It is translated as CASSEPGTGRNIQYF.

The V and J genes are TRBV11-3 and TRBJ2-7; D is unclear. The ends were cut back, 3 bases at V and 1 base at J, with 7 bases in the middle. The CDR3 totals 13 residues. Per the germline V gene, CDR1 is SGHNT and CDR2 is YENEEA. DNA of the CDR3: TGTGCCAGCAGCTTCGGCCCATCCTACGAGCAGTACTTC. It is translated as CASSFGPSYEQYF. The full variable domain, its missing parts supplied by reference TRBV11-3 and TRBJ2-7, is EAGVVQSPRYKIIEKKQPVAFWCNPISGHNTLYWYLQNLGQGPELLIRYENEEAVDDSQLPKDRFSAERLKGVDSTLKIQPAELGDSAVYLCASSFGPSYEQYFGPGTRLTVT.

In this sample, this clone turned up a few times. This rearrangement joins TRBV6-5 to TRBJ2-7, with 9 bases aligning to TRBD1. With 5 bases clipped from V and 3 bases from J, the junction kept 8 bases outside the gene matches. Per the germline V gene, CDR1 is MNHEY and CDR2 is SVGAGI. The CDR3 sequence is 15 residues long. The CDR3 loop is CASSPSGTGIYEQYF. In nucleotides, the CDR3 is TGTGCCAGCAGTCCCTCCGGGACAGGGATCTACGAGCAGTACTTC.

This clone has a handful of counts. J is TRBJ1-3 and V is TRBV30, with D perhaps matching TRBD1 (6 bases). Germline V gene sequence: CDR1 GTSNPN, CDR2 SVGIG (reference sequence). Between the trimmed V and J ends, which lost 5 bases and 2 bases, there was a span of 13 bases. This CDR3 contains 14 residues. The CDR3: CAWWGQSTGNTIYF. CDR3 DNA: TGTGCCTGGTGGGGGCAGTCTACTGGAAACACCATATATTTT.

V usage is TRBV7-8 and J usage is TRBJ1-2, with no clear D. The CDR3 consists of 14 residues. V lost 2 bases and J 7 bases, leaving 14 bases between the germline ends. Germline loops: CDR1 SGHVS, CDR2 FQNEAQ. The CDR3 nucleotides are TGTGCCAGCAGCTTAAACGCGGTTTCGGGTGGCTACACCTTC. It specifies CASSLNAVSGGYTF.

This clone has more than one count but fewer than ten. The V and J genes are TRBV6-1 and TRBJ2-4; D perhaps matches TRBD1 (5 bases). Germline loops: CDR1 MNHNS, CDR2 SASEGT. Trimming took 8 bases from V and 2 from J, leaving 16 bases between them. The CDR3 contains 15 residues. The CDR3, as DNA: TGTGCCAGCGGAGACACAAGACAGCCCAAAAACATTCAGTACTTC. Protein: CASGDTRQPKNIQYF.

V usage is TRBV5-8 and J usage is TRBJ2-3; TRBD2 aligns across 8 bases. V lost 7 bases and J lost 0; bases outside the gene matches: 7. Germline V gene sequence: CDR1 SGHTS, CDR2 YDEGEE. This CDR3 has 15 residues. The CDR3, as DNA: TGTGCCAGCGGGTTAGCGGGGACTAGCACAGATACGCAGTATTTT. Translating it yields CASGLAGTSTDTQYF. Drawing the rest from reference TRBV5-8 and TRBJ2-3, the complete variable domain is EAGVTQSPTHLIKTRGQQATLRCSPISGHTSVYWYQQALGLGLQFLLWYDEGEERNRGNFPPRFSGRQFPNYSSELNVNALELEDSALYLCASGLAGTSTDTQYFGPGTRLTVL.

By its share, this clone is medium-sized (0.01 to 0.1%). The chain carries TRBV28 and TRBJ1-2; 7 nucleotides agree with TRBD1. CDR3 length equals 12 residues. Germline lookup yields CDR1 MDHEN and CDR2 SYDVKM. V was clipped by 6 bases and J by 8 bases; unmatched bases: 6. CDR3 loop: CASSTGEGGYTF. Here the CDR3 DNA reads TGTGCCAGCAGCACAGGGGAGGGGGGCTACACCTTC.

The CDR3 sequence is CASSSESDRDTGELFF. CDR3 sequence (DNA): TGTGCCAGCAGTTCAGAATCTGACAGGGACACCGGGGAGCTGTTTTTT. The chain combines TRBV28 with TRBJ2-2, with 7 bases that match TRBD1. The CDR3 is made up of 16 amino acids. Trimming cost V 4 bases and J 3 bases; bases outside gene matches: 8. Looked up from germline, CDR1 is MDHEN and CDR2 is SYDVKM.

This clone was detected once. The J gene is TRBJ2-7, the V gene TRBV7-2, with a tentative D call TRBD2 (6 bases). Germline CDR1 and CDR2: SGHTA and FQGNSA. Trimming left V 3 bases short and J 2 bases short, with 11 bases between. The CDR3 is 14 residues long. CDR3 nucleotide sequence: TGTGCCAGCAGCTTTGACGGGAGCACCTACGAGCAGTACTTC. Translated, it gives CASSFDGSTYEQYF.